Below are 5 T cell receptor beta chains sequenced from a single sample in a study of T cell responses to AZD1222 COVID-19 vaccine (TCRdb year 2021). Explained via the paper, the time point label denotes: baseline before first vaccination. Receptor amplification or capture employed the immunoSEQ multiplex PCR assay. As stored in TCRdb, this immuneACCESS dataset retains in-frame rearrangements with V and J assigned. A fraction of the clones does not appear; measured against another copy, unresolved V genes explain less than half of the discrepancy, and the remainder lacks a known reason. This sample gives 150,000 or so clones in total; around 90% of them show up just once. Clones ranked in the top ten supply 1.6% of the sample. The source was peripheral blood, collected on day 0 of AZD1222 vaccination. All receptors come from an adult in good health.

The chain recombines TRBV11-2 with TRBJ1-2; TRBD1 is a possible D gene (5 bases). The CDR3 spans 15 residues. The germline CDR1 and CDR2 sequences are SGHAT and FQNNGV. Trimming took 5 bases from V and 4 from J, leaving 17 bases between them. CDR3 sequence: CASSITGTPAYGYTF. Here the CDR3 DNA reads TGTGCCAGCAGCATTACAGGCACTCCAGCCTATGGCTACACCTTC. The entire variable domain, with the rest obtained from reference TRBV11-2 and TRBJ1-2, is as follows: EAGVAQSPRYKIIEKRQSVAFWCNPISGHATLYWYQQILGQGPKLLIQFQNNGVVDDSQLPKDRFSAERLKGVDSTLKIQPAKLEDSAVYLCASSITGTPAYGYTFGSGTRLTVV.

V gene TRBV5-1 combines with J gene TRBJ2-5; TRBD2 agrees at 7 bases. The CDR3 length is 14 residues. Germline values: CDR1 SGHRS, CDR2 YFSETQ. With V trimmed by 3 bases and J by 0 bases, 2 bases remained unmatched. The CDR3 coding sequence is TGCGCCAGCAGCTATGCGGGAGACCAAGAGACCCAGTACTTC. Its protein product is CASSYAGDQETQYF.

The chain recombines TRBV11-2 with TRBJ2-2; D not resolved. The germline V gene encodes CDR1 SGHAT and CDR2 FQNNGV. The CDR3 is made up of 14 amino acids. Trimming took off 5 bases at V and 7 bases at J, with 14 bases between the two ends. CDR3 nucleotides: TGTGCCAGCAGCCCGTGGTGGGATGGCGGGGAGCTGTTTTTT. This translates into CASSPWWDGGELFF. The complete variable domain, with remaining parts taken from reference TRBV11-2 and TRBJ2-2, reads EAGVAQSPRYKIIEKRQSVAFWCNPISGHATLYWYQQILGQGPKLLIQFQNNGVVDDSQLPKDRFSAERLKGVDSTLKIQPAKLEDSAVYLCASSPWWDGGELFFGEGSRLTVL.

This clone was found a few times. The chain recombines TRBV4-2 with TRBJ1-4, with TRBD1 matching over 12 bases. The CDR3 has 16 amino acids. Germline assignment: CDR1 LGHNA and CDR2 YNFKEQ. Trimming took 1 base from V and 7 from J; bases not matched to a gene: 4. The CDR3 spells CASSQVGTGGGEKLFF. In DNA form, the CDR3 reads TGTGCCAGCAGCCAAGTAGGGACAGGGGGCGGTGAAAAACTGTTTTTT.

The chain is built from TRBV6-2 or TRBV6-3 and TRBJ2-1; D remains unclear. The CDR3 runs to 14 residues. V was shortened by 4 bases and J by 1 base, with 8 bases between the two germline ends. The germline V gene has CDR1 MNHEY and CDR2 SVGEGT. The CDR3 nucleotides are TGTGCCAGCAGTTCCCCACCGTCCTACAATGAGCAGTTCTTC. Its protein product is CASSSPPSYNEQFF.